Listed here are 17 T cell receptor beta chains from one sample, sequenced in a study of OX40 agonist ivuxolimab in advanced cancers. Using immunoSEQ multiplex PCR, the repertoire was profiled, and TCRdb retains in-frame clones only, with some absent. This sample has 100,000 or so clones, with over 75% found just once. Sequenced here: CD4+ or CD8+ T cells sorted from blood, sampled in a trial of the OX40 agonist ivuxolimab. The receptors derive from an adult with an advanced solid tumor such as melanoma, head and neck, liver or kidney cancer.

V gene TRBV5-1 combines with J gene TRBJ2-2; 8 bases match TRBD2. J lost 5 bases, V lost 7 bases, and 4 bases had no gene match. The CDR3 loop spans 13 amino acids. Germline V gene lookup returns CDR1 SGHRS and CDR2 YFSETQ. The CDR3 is CASRLARTGELFF. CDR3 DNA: TGCGCCAGCCGACTAGCGAGGACCGGGGAGCTGTTTTTT.

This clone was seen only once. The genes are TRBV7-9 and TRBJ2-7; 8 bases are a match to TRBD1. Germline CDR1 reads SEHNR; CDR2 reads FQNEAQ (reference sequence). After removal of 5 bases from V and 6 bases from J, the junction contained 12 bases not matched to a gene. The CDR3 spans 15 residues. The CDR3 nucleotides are TGTGCCAGCAGCAGATCGCAGGGGGCTAACGGCGAGCAGTACTTC. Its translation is CASSRSQGANGEQYF.

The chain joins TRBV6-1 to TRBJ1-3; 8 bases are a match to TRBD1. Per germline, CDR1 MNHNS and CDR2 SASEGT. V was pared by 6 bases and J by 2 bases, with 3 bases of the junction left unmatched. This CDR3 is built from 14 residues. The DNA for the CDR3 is TGTGCCAGCAGACAGGGGGTAGCTGGAAACACCATATATTTT. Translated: CASRQGVAGNTIYF.

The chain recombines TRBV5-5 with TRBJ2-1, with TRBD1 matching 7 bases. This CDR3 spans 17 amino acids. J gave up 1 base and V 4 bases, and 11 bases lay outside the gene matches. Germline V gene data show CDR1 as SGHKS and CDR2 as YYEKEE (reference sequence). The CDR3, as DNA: TGTGCCAGCAGCACCAAGAACGGACAGGAATCCTACAATGAGCAGTTCTTC. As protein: CASSTKNGQESYNEQFF.

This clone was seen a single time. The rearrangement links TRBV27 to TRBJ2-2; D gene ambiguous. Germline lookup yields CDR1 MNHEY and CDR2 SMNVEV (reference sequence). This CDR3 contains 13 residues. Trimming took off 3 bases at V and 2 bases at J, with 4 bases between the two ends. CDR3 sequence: CASSFLNTGELFF. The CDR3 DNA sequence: TGTGCCAGCAGTTTCCTTAACACCGGGGAGCTGTTTTTT.

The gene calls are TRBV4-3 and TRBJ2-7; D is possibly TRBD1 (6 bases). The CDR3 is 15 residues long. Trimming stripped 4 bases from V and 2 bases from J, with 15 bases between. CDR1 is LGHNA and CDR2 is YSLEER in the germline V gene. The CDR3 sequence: CASSRQGQGAYEQYF. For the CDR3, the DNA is TGCGCCAGCAGCCGCCAGGGGCAGGGCGCCTACGAGCAGTACTTC.

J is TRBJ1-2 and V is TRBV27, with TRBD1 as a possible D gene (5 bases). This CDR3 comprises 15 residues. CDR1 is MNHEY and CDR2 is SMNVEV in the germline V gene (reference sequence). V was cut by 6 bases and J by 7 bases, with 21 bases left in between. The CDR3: CASRLTLGGGAGYTF. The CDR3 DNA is TGTGCCAGCAGACTCACCCTAGGAGGAGGGGCTGGCTACACCTTC.

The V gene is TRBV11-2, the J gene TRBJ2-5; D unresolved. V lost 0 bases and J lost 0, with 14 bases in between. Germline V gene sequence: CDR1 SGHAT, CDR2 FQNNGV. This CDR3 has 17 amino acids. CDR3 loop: CASSLDGSWSYQETQYF. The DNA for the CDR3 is TGTGCCAGCAGCTTAGATGGTTCCTGGAGTTACCAAGAGACCCAGTACTTC.

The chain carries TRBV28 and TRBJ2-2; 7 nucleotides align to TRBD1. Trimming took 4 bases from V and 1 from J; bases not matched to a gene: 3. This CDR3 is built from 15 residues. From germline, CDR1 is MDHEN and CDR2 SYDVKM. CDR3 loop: CASSSGTVNTGELFF. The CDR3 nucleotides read TGTGCCAGCAGTTCCGGGACAGTGAACACCGGGGAGCTGTTTTTT.

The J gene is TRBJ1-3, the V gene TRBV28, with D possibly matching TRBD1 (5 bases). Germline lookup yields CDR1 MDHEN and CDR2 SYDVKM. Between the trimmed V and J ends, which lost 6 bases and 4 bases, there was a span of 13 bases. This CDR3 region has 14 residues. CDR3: CASSEEGLGNTIYF. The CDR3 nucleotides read TGTGCCAGCAGCGAGGAGGGGTTGGGAAACACCATATATTTT. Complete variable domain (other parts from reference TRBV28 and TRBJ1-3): DVKVTQSSRYLVKRTGEKVFLECVQDMDHENMFWYRQDPGLGLRLIYFSYDVKMKEKGDIPEGYSVSREKKERFSLILESASTNQTSMYLCASSEEGLGNTIYFGEGSWLTVV.

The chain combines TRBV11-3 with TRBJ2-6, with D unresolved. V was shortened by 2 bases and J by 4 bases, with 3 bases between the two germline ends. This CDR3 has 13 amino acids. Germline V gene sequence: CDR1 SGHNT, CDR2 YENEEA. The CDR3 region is CASSLLGANVLTF. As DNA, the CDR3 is TGTGCCAGCAGCTTACTAGGGGCCAACGTCCTGACTTTC. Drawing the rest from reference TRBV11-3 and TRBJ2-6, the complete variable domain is EAGVVQSPRYKIIEKKQPVAFWCNPISGHNTLYWYLQNLGQGPELLIRYENEEAVDDSQLPKDRFSAERLKGVDSTLKIQPAELGDSAVYLCASSLLGANVLTFGAGSRLTVL.

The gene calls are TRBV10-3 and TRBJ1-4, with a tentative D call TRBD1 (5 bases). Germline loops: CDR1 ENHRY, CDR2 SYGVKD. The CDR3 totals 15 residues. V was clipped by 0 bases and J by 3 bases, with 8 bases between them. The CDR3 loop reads CAISESWGANEKLFF. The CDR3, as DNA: TGTGCCATCAGTGAGTCGTGGGGGGCTAATGAAAAACTGTTTTTT.

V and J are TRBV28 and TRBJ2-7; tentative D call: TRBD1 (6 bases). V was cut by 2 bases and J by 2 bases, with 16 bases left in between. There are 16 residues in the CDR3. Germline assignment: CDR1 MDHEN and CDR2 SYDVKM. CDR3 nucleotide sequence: TGTGCCAGCAGTTTACTACCCAACAGGGTAACCTACGAGCAGTACTTC. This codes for CASSLLPNRVTYEQYF.

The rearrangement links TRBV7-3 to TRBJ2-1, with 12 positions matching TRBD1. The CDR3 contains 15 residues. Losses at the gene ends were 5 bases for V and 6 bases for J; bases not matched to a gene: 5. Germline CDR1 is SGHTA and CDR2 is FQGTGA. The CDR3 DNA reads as TGTGCCAGCAGCGGGACAGGGGGCGCCCCCAATGAGCAGTTCTTC. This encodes CASSGTGGAPNEQFF.

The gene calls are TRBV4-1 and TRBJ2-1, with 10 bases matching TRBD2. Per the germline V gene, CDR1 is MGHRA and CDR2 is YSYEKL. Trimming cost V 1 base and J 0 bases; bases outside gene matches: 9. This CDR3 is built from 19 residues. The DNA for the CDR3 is TGCGCCAGCAGCCAAGGACTAGCGGGCTTCGTTAGCTCCTACAATGAGCAGTTCTTC. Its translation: CASSQGLAGFVSSYNEQFF.

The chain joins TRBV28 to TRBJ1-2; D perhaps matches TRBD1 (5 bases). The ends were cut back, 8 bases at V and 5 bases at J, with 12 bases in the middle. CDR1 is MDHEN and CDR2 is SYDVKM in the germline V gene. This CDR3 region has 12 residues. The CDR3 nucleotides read TGTGCCAGCCTGCGCGGGGGGTATGGCTACACCTTC. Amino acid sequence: CASLRGGYGYTF.

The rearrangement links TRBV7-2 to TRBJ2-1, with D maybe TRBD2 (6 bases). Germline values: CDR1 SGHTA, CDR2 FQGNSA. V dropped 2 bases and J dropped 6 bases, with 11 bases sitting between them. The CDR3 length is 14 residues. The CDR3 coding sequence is TGTGCCAGCAGCTTAAGCGGGTTCGGCAATGAGCAGTTCTTC. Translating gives CASSLSGFGNEQFF.